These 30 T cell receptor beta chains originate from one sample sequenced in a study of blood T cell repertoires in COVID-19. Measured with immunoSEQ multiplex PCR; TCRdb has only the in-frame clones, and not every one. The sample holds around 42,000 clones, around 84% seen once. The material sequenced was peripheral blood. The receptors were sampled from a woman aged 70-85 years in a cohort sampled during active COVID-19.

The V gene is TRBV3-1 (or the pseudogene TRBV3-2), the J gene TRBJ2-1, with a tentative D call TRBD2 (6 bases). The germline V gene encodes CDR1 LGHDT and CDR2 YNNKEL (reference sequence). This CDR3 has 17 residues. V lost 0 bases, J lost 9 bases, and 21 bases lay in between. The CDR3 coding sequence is TGTGCCAGCAGCCAAGATACGAGGGGCGGAGGGTTAGTTGAGCAGTTCTTC. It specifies CASSQDTRGGGLVEQFF.

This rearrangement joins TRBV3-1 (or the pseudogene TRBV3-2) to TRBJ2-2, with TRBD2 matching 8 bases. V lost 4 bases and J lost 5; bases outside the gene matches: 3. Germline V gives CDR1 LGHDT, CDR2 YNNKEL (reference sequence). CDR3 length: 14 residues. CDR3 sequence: CASSLLAGTGELFF. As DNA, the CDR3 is TGTGCCAGCAGCCTCTTAGCGGGGACCGGGGAGCTGTTTTTT.

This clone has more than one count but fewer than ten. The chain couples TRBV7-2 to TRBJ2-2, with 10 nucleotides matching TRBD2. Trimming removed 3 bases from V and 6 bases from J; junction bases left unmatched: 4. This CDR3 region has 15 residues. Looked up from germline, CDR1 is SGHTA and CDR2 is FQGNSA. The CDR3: CASSLVAGGSGELFF. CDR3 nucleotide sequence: TGTGCCAGCAGCTTGGTAGCGGGAGGTTCCGGGGAGCTGTTTTTT.

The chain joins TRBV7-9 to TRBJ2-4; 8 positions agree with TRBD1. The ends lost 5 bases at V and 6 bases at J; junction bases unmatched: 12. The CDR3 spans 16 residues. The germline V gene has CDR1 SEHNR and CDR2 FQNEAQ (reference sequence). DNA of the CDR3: TGTGCCAGCAGCAAAGAAAGGACAGGGTCCAGAAACATTCAGTACTTC. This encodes CASSKERTGSRNIQYF.

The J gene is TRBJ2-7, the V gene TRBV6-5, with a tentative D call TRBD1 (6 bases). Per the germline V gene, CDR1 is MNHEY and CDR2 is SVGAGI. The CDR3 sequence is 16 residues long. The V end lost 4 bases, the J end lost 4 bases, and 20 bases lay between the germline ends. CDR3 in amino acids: CASSSPARGGAYEQYF. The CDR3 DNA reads TGTGCCAGCAGTTCCCCCGCCAGGGGCGGTGCATACGAGCAGTACTTC.

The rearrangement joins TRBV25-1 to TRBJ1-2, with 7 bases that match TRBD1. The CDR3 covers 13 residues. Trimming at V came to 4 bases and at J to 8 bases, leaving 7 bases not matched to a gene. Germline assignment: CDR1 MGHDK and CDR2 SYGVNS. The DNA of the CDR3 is TGTGCCAGCAGTGTCTCAGGGGGTTCCGGCTACACCTTC. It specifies CASSVSGGSGYTF.

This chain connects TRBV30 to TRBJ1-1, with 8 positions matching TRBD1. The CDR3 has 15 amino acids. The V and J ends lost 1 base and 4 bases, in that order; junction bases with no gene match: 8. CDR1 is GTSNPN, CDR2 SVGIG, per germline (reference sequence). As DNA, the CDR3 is TGTGCCTGGAGTGCGGGGGGACAGGTGGGCACTGAAGCTTTCTTT. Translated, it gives CAWSAGGQVGTEAFF.

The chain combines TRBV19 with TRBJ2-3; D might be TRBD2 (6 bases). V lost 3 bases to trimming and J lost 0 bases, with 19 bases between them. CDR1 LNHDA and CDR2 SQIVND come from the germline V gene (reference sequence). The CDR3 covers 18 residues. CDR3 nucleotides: TGTGCCAGTAGTATCTCGAGCTTACGCGGGACTAGCACAGATACGCAGTATTTT. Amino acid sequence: CASSISSLRGTSTDTQYF. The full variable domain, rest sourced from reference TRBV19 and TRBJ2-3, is DGGITQSPKYLFRKEGQNVTLSCEQNLNHDAMYWYRQDPGQGLRLIYYSQIVNDFQKGDIAEGYSVSREKKESFPLTVTSAQKNPTAFYLCASSISSLRGTSTDTQYFGPGTRLTVL.

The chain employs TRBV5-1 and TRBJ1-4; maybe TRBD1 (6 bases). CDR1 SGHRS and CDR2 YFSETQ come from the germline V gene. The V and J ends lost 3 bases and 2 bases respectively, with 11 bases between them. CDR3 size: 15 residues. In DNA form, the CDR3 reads TGCGCCAGCAGCTACGAAGGACAGACTAATGAAAAACTGTTTTTT. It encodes CASSYEGQTNEKLFF.

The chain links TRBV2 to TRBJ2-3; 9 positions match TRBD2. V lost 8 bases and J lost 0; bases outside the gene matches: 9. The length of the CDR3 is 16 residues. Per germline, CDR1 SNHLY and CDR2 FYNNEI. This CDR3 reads CASAGGTSHSTDTQYF. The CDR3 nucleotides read TGTGCCAGCGCGGGCGGGACTAGCCATAGCACAGATACGCAGTATTTT.

The CDR3 DNA is TGTGCCAGCAGCTGGGGACTAGCGGCCTCCTACGAGCAGTACTTC. It is translated as CASSWGLAASYEQYF. V gene TRBV7-2 combines with J gene TRBJ2-7; the match to TRBD2 covers 11 bases. The CDR3 spans 15 residues. The trim removed 4 bases at V and 0 bases at J, leaving 2 bases unmatched. Per the germline V gene, CDR1 is SGHTA and CDR2 is FQGNSA.

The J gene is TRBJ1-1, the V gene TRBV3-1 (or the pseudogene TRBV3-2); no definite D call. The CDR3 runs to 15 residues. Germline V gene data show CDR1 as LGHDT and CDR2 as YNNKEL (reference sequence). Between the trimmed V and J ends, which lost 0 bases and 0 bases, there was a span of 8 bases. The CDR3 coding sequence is TGTGCCAGCAGCCAAGATACAGCCATGAACACTGAAGCTTTCTTT. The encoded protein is CASSQDTAMNTEAFF.

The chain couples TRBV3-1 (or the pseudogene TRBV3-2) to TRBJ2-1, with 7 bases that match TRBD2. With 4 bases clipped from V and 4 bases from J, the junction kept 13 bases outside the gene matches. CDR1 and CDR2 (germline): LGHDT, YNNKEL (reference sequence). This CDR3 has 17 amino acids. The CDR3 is CASSLSGSRVSYNEQFF. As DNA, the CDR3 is TGTGCCAGCAGCCTTAGCGGGTCCAGAGTCTCGTACAATGAGCAGTTCTTC.

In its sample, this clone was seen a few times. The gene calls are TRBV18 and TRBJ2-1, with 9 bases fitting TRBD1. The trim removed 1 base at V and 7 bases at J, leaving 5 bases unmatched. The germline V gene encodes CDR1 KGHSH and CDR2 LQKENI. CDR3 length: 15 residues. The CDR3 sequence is CASSPQGTGPNEQFF. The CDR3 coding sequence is TGTGCCAGCTCACCACAAGGGACAGGGCCAAATGAGCAGTTCTTC.

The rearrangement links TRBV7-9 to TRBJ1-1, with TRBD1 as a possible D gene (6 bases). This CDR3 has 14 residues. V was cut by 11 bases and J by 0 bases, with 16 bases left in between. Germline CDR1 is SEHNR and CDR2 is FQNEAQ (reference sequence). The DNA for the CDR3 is TGTGCCGTCAGCTTGGGGGCGTTGAACACTGAAGCTTTCTTT. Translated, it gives CAVSLGALNTEAFF.

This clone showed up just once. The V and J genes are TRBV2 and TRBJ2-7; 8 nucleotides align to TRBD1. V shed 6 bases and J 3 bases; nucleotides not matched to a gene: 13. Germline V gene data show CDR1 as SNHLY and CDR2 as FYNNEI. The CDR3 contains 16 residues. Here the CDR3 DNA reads TGTGCCAGCAGGCGGGACAGGACTCCAACTTACTACGAGCAGTACTTC. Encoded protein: CASRRDRTPTYYEQYF.

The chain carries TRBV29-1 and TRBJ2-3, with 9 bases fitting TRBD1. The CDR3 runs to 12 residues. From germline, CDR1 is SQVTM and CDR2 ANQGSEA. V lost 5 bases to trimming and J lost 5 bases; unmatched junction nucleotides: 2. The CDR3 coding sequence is TGCAGCGTTACAGGGGGCGAAGATACGCAGTATTTT. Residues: CSVTGGEDTQYF.

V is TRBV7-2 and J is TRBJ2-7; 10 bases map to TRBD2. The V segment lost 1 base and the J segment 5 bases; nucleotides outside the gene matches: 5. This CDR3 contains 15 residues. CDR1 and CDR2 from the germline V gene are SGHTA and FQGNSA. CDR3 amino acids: CASSLEGTSVDEQYF. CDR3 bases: TGTGCCAGCAGCTTAGAAGGGACTAGCGTAGACGAGCAGTACTTC.

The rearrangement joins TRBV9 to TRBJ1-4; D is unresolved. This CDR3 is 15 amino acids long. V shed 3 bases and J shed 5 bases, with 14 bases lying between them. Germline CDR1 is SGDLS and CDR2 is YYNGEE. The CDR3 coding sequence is TGTGCCAGCAGCGCGGTGGTGGGCCCCAATGAAAAACTGTTTTTT. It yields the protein CASSAVVGPNEKLFF.

The CDR3 here is CASSQIPITSYNEQFF. The CDR3 region has the DNA TGTGCCAGCAGCCAGATCCCCATTACATCCTACAATGAGCAGTTCTTC. The chain links TRBV14 to TRBJ2-1; D is undetermined. This CDR3 has 16 amino acids. V gave up 3 bases and J gave up 1 base, with 13 bases separating them. The germline gives CDR1 SGHDN, CDR2 FVKESK.

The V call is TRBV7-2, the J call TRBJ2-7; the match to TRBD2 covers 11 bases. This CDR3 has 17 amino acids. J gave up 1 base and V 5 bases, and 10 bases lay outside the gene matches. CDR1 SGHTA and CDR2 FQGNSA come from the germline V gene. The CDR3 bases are TGTGCCAGCAGCCCCTCGACTAGCGGGGTAATTTCCTACGAGCAGTACTTC. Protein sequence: CASSPSTSGVISYEQYF.

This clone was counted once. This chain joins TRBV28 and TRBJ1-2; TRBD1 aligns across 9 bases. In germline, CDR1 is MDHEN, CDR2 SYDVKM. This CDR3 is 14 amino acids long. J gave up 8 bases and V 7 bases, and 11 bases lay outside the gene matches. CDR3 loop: CASTTGQGSWGYTF. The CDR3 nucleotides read TGTGCCAGCACTACCGGACAGGGGAGTTGGGGCTACACCTTC.

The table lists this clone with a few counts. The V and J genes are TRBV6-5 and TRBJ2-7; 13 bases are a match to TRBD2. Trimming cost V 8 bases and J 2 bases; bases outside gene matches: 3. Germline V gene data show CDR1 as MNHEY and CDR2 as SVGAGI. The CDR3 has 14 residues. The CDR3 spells CASLTSGRPYEQYF. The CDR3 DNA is TGTGCCAGCCTGACTAGCGGGAGGCCCTACGAGCAGTACTTC.

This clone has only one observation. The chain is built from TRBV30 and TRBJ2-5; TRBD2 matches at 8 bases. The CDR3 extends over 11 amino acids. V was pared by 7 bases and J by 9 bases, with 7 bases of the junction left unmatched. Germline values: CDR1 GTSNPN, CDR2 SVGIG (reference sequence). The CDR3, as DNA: TGTGCCTTGAGCGGGAGTGTGGCCCAGTACTTC. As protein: CALSGSVAQYF.

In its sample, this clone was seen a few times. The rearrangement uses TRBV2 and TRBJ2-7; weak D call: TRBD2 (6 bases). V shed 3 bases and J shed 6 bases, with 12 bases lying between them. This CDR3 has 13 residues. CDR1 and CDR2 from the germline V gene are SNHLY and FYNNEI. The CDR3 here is CASSDVVAAEQYF. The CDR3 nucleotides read TGTGCCAGCAGTGACGTCGTAGCGGCCGAGCAGTACTTC.

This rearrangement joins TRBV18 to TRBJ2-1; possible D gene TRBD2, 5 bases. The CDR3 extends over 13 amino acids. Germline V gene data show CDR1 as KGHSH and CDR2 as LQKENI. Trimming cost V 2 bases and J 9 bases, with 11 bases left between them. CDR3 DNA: TGTGCCAGCTCACCAGGGAGTCGGCGTGAGCAGTTCTTC. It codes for CASSPGSRREQFF.

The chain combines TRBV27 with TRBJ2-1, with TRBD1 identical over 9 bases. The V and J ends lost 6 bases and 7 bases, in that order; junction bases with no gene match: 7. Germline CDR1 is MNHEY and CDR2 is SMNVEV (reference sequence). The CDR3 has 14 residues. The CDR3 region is CASRTGGSYNEQFF. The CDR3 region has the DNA TGTGCCAGCAGAACAGGGGGCTCGTATAATGAGCAGTTCTTC.

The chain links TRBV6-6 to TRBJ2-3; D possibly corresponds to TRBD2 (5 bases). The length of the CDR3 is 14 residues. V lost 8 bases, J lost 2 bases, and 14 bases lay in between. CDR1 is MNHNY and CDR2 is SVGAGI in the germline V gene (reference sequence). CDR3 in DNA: TGTGCCAGCCGGGAACCGGCGGTCACAGATACGCAGTATTTT. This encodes CASREPAVTDTQYF.

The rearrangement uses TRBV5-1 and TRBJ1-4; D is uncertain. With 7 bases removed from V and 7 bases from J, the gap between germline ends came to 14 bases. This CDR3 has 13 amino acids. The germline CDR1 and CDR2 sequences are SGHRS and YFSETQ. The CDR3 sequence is CASSLGIGEKLFF. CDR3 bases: TGCGCCAGCTCCCTAGGAATAGGTGAAAAACTGTTTTTT.

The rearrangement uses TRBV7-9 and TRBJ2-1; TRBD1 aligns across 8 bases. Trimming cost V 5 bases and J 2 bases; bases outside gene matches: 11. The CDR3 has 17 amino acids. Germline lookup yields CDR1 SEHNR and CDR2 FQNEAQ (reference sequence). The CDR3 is CASSLNRGVTPYNEQFF. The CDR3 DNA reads TGTGCCAGCAGCCTTAACAGGGGGGTGACACCCTACAATGAGCAGTTCTTC. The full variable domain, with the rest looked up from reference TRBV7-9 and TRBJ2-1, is DTGVSQNPRHKITKRGQNVTFRCDPISEHNRLYWYRQTLGQGPEFLTYFQNEAQLEKSRLLSDRFSAERPKGSFSTLEIQRTEQGDSAMYLCASSLNRGVTPYNEQFFGPGTRLTVL.